Listed here are 26 T cell receptor beta chains from one sample, sequenced in a study of CD8+ T cells in alopecia areata. It was cDNA, reverse transcribed from extracted RNA, that served as the sequencing template. The protocol was immunoSEQ multiplex PCR, while the TCRdb copy is restricted to in-frame clones and leaves out a portion. The sample includes some 170,000 clones, around 71% seen only once; the top ten take approximately 10%. Sequenced here: CD8+ T cells sorted from blood, sampled at week 0. The receptor source for this set is a human donor with alopecia areata.

This chain uses TRBV23-1 with TRBJ2-7; 8 bases map to TRBD1. TRBV23-1 is recorded as an ORF, its role being uncertain. The CDR3 spans 15 residues. V shed 3 bases, J shed 0 bases, and the junction held 4 bases outside the gene matches. The CDR3 DNA is TGCGCCAGCAGTCATAGGACAGGGATCTCCTACGAGCAGTACTTC. It encodes CASSHRTGISYEQYF.

The V and J genes are TRBV5-1 and TRBJ1-2, with D uncertain. V lost 0 bases to trimming and J lost 3 bases, with 9 bases between them. The CDR3 runs 14 residues. The V gene's germline CDR1 is SGHRS and CDR2 YFSETQ. CDR3 residues: CASSLVPGDYGYTF. Here the CDR3 DNA reads TGCGCCAGCAGCTTGGTTCCAGGAGACTATGGCTACACCTTC.

Regarding this clone: This is likely an artifact of a read error, given a far larger clone one base away. Other DNA sequences in this sample translate to the same CDR3. J is TRBJ1-4 and V is TRBV5-1; D not resolved. CDR3 length: 14 amino acids. Germline lookup yields CDR1 SGHRS and CDR2 YFSETQ. CDR3 DNA sequence: TGTGCCAGCAGCTTGGTTGCAACTAATGAAAAACTGTTTTTT. It translates to CASSLVATNEKLFF.

V usage is TRBV4-1 and J usage is TRBJ2-1; D is unclear. Trimming left V 1 base short and J 5 bases short, with 12 bases between. Germline V CDR1 and CDR2: MGHRA, YSYEKL. CDR3 length: 15 amino acids. CDR3 nucleotide sequence: TGCGCCAGCAGCCAAGTGCTCGCTCACAACAATGAGCAGTTCTTC. Translation gives CASSQVLAHNNEQFF.

The DNA for the CDR3 is TGTGCCTGGAGTGGGTTTGCCGGGGGCCTCTCCTACGAGCAGTACTTC. Residues: CAWSGFAGGLSYEQYF. This chain connects TRBV30 to TRBJ2-7, with D possibly called TRBD1 or TRBD2 (6 bases each). This CDR3 region has 16 residues. The V gene lost 1 base and the J gene lost 0 bases, with 16 bases spanning the gap. Germline assignment: CDR1 GTSNPN and CDR2 SVGIG (reference sequence).

The chain employs TRBV29-1 and TRBJ2-2, with D hard to call. Germline V gives CDR1 SQVTM, CDR2 ANQGSEA. The CDR3 loop spans 13 amino acids. The V and J ends lost 5 bases and 7 bases respectively, with 14 bases between them. In DNA, the CDR3 is TGCAGCGTTTACCGACTTGTAGGCGGGGAGCTGTTTTTT. Protein sequence: CSVYRLVGGELFF.

The CDR3 is CASSHGLQETQYF. For the CDR3, the DNA is TGTGCCAGCAGCCACGGGCTTCAAGAGACCCAGTACTTC. The chain carries TRBV5-6 and TRBJ2-5, with unresolved D. CDR3 length: 13 amino acids. V lost 4 bases and J lost 2, with 9 bases in between. Germline values: CDR1 SGHDT, CDR2 YYEEEE.

The chain uses TRBV30 and TRBJ2-3; TRBD1 matches at 8 bases. Germline loops: CDR1 GTSNPN, CDR2 SVGIG (reference sequence). V lost 5 bases, J lost 4 bases, and 8 bases stayed unmatched. The CDR3 is made up of 14 amino acids. The CDR3 is CAWDRGSRADTQYF. DNA for the CDR3: TGTGCCTGGGACAGGGGTAGCCGGGCAGATACGCAGTATTTT.

The chain joins TRBV19 to TRBJ1-5; 7 bases are shared with TRBD1. The CDR3 totals 16 residues. Germline V gene lookup returns CDR1 LNHDA and CDR2 SQIVND (reference sequence). The V and J ends lost 5 bases and 3 bases, in that order; junction bases with no gene match: 10. The CDR3 sequence is CASSLRTGWDNQPQHF. CDR3 in DNA: TGTGCCAGTAGTTTGAGGACAGGATGGGACAATCAGCCCCAGCATTTT.

V gene TRBV13 combines with J gene TRBJ2-7, with 9 bases aligning to TRBD1. The germline CDR1 and CDR2 sequences are PRHDT and FYEKMQ (reference sequence). V trimming: 4 bases; J trimming: 5 bases; junction bases outside the gene matches: 6. This CDR3 contains 14 residues. The CDR3 loop is CASSSGTGWNEQYF. For the CDR3, the DNA is TGTGCCAGCAGCTCCGGGACAGGGTGGAACGAGCAGTACTTC.

The rearrangement joins TRBV12-5 to TRBJ2-2; the D is unclear. CDR1 and CDR2 (germline): LGHNT, FRNRAP. V dropped 6 bases and J dropped 6 bases, with 20 bases sitting between them. The CDR3 spans 16 residues. The CDR3 is CASGLDGGAMAGELFF. The DNA for the CDR3 is TGTGCTAGTGGCCTAGATGGTGGAGCTATGGCCGGGGAGCTGTTTTTT.

CDR3 sequence reads: CAWSVRTPEAFF. Written as DNA, the CDR3 is TGTGCCTGGAGTGTACGGACTCCTGAAGCTTTCTTT. This chain links TRBV30 with TRBJ1-1; no clear D. The CDR3 is 12 residues long. Per the germline V gene, CDR1 is GTSNPN and CDR2 is SVGIG (reference sequence). V was shortened by 0 bases and J by 6 bases, with 8 bases between the two germline ends.

In DNA form, the CDR3 reads TGTGCCAGCCTGGTCGGCACAGGGCAAAGAAACCACACTGAAGCTTTCTTT. Its protein is CASLVGTGQRNHTEAFF. This chain uses TRBV21-1 with TRBJ1-1; the table's TRBD1 call for D was not verified on the DNA. TRBV21-1 is annotated as a pseudogene. The CDR3 extends over 17 amino acids.

The chain uses TRBV29-1 and TRBJ1-2; no firm D call. In germline, CDR1 is SQVTM, CDR2 ANQGSEA. The CDR3 runs to 12 residues. With 2 bases removed from V and 3 bases from J, the gap between germline ends came to 7 bases. DNA of the CDR3: TGCAGCGTTGAACAGGATTACTATGGCTACACCTTC. Protein sequence: CSVEQDYYGYTF.

This clone was counted a few times. This rearrangement joins TRBV6-6 to TRBJ2-1, with D unclear. The CDR3 is 15 residues long. The V gene lost 2 bases and the J gene lost 6 bases, with 14 bases spanning the gap. Germline V gene data show CDR1 as MNHNY and CDR2 as SVGAGI (reference sequence). The DNA for the CDR3 is TGTGCCAGCAGTTACAGGCTAGATCCCAGCAATGAGCAGTTCTTC. Amino acid sequence: CASSYRLDPSNEQFF.

The chain couples TRBV15 to TRBJ2-5, with 10 bases identical to TRBD1. Looked up from germline, CDR1 is LNHNV and CDR2 is YYDKDF (reference sequence). The CDR3 contains 15 residues. V trimming: 5 bases; J trimming: 2 bases; junction bases outside the gene matches: 5. The CDR3 region has the DNA TGTGCCACCAGCCTCGGGACAGGGGATCAAGAGACCCAGTACTTC. This encodes CATSLGTGDQETQYF.

The V and J genes are TRBV15 and TRBJ1-5; a possible D gene is TRBD1 (5 bases). Per germline, CDR1 LNHNV and CDR2 YYDKDF (reference sequence). Trimming left V 0 bases short and J 7 bases short, with 16 bases between. The CDR3 contains 16 residues. The CDR3 loop is CATSRDWGRERQPQHF. The CDR3 nucleotides read TGTGCCACCAGCAGAGATTGGGGCAGGGAGCGGCAGCCCCAGCATTTT.

The chain uses TRBV7-9 and TRBJ2-4, with D maybe TRBD1 (5 bases). V lost 5 bases and J lost 3, with 14 bases in between. This CDR3 is 15 amino acids long. Germline V CDR1 and CDR2: SEHNR, FQNEAQ (reference sequence). The CDR3 DNA reads TGTGCCAGCAGCGTGAAACAGGTAGACAAAAACATTCAGTACTTC. Residues: CASSVKQVDKNIQYF.

A few counts support this clone. The chain is built from TRBV29-1 and TRBJ1-2, with a possible D match to TRBD1 (6 bases). Germline CDR1 and CDR2: SQVTM and ANQGSEA. The V gene lost 3 bases and the J gene lost 3 bases, with 11 bases spanning the gap. The CDR3 extends over 13 amino acids. The CDR3, as DNA: TGCAGCGTTGATTTCTCAGGGGACTATGGCTACACCTTC. Translated, it gives CSVDFSGDYGYTF.

This clone was found a few times. The chain joins TRBV25-1 to TRBJ1-6, with 11 bases fitting TRBD1. Germline V gives CDR1 MGHDK, CDR2 SYGVNS. The CDR3 has 14 amino acids. V trimming: 5 bases; J trimming: 9 bases; junction bases outside the gene matches: 3. CDR3 sequence: CASSWDRGGSPLHF. The CDR3, as DNA: TGTGCCAGCAGTTGGGACAGGGGGGGTTCACCCCTCCACTTT.

The rearrangement uses TRBV13 and TRBJ2-7, with D perhaps TRBD2 (6 bases). The germline CDR1 and CDR2 sequences are PRHDT and FYEKMQ (reference sequence). There are 14 residues in the CDR3. Trimming left V 2 bases short and J 2 bases short, with 10 bases between. For the CDR3, the DNA is TGTGCCAGCAGCTTACAGGGAGGCCCCTACGAGCAGTACTTC. This sequence encodes CASSLQGGPYEQYF.

The chain couples TRBV6-1 to TRBJ1-2, with TRBD1 matching 7 bases. The CDR3 sequence is 14 residues long. CDR1 is MNHNS, CDR2 SASEGT, per germline. Losses at the gene ends were 6 bases for V and 7 bases for J; bases not matched to a gene: 11. For the CDR3, the DNA is TGTGCCAGCAGCTCAACCGGGACAGCGTTTGGCTACACCTTC. Translating gives CASSSTGTAFGYTF.

The chain has TRBV30 and TRBJ1-5, with D unresolved. The V end was cut by 5 bases, the J end by 8 bases, with 19 bases between. CDR3 length equals 14 residues. In germline, CDR1 is GTSNPN, CDR2 SVGIG (reference sequence). CDR3 amino acids: CAWSTGSLKEPQHF. In DNA form, the CDR3 reads TGTGCCTGGTCGACCGGGTCGCTAAAGGAGCCCCAGCATTTT.

This clone was counted between two and nine times. The rearrangement links TRBV4-1 to TRBJ1-2; tentative D call: TRBD1 (5 bases). CDR1 is MGHRA and CDR2 is YSYEKL in the germline V gene. Between the trimmed V and J ends, which lost 2 bases and 8 bases, there was a span of 18 bases. The CDR3 totals 15 residues. The CDR3 DNA follows: TGCGCCAGCAGCCAAAACCAGGGTCTTGCAGACGGCTACACCTTC. This translates into CASSQNQGLADGYTF.

This clone has only one observation. The V call is TRBV29-1, the J call TRBJ2-3; the D gene is possibly TRBD1 (6 bases). Germline-derived CDR1 and CDR2 are SQVTM and ANQGSEA. CDR3 length: 16 residues. The V and J ends lost 4 bases and 3 bases respectively, with 20 bases between them. This chain's CDR3 is CSVATGFSEWTDTQYF. The CDR3 nucleotides read TGCAGCGTTGCTACAGGGTTTTCCGAGTGGACAGATACGCAGTATTTT.

This chain links TRBV23-1 with TRBJ1-6, with a possible D match to TRBD1 (5 bases). TRBV23-1 is filed as an ORF, its function uncertain. V lost 7 bases and J lost 7, with 20 bases in between. The CDR3 sequence is 16 residues long. CDR3 sequence (DNA): TGCGCCAGCACCCCACGGGGGGGAGCAAGGAATTCACCCCTCCACTTT. This sequence encodes CASTPRGGARNSPLHF.